This passage covers 23 T cell receptor beta chains from one sample sequenced in a study of CD8+CD57+ T cells in acquired aplastic anemia. Flow cytometry had shown expanded CD8+CD57+ cells in the patients chosen for sequencing. Genomic DNA acted as the template from which TCR beta VDJ combination and CDR3 sequence profiling were carried out. TCRdb fed the reads into MiXCR, producing one record per CDR3 protein. The sample lists about half a million distinct CDR3 sequences, 25% to 40% occurring once. The sequenced sample consisted of sorted CD4+, CD8+, or CD8+CD57+ T cells (not recorded which) from PBMCs. These receptors were obtained from a human donor with aplastic anemia.

This clonotype has a handful of counts. The chain employs TRBV7-9 and TRBJ2-7, with D perhaps matching TRBD2 (5 bases). The germline gives CDR1 SEHNR, CDR2 FQNEAQ (reference sequence). V was cut by 6 bases and J by 3 bases, with 9 bases left in between. The CDR3 consists of 12 residues. The CDR3 protein is CASSSDYYEQYF. CDR3 in DNA: TGTGCCAGCAGTTCAGACTACTACGAGCAGTACTTC. The variable domain in full, completed from reference TRBV7-9 and TRBJ2-7, reads DTGVSQNPRHKITKRGQNVTFRCDPISEHNRLYWYRQTLGQGPEFLTYFQNEAQLEKSRLLSDRFSAERPKGSFSTLEIQRTEQGDSAMYLCASSSDYYEQYFGPGTRLTVT.

The chain joins TRBV25-1 to TRBJ2-1; possibly TRBD1 or TRBD2 for D (6 bases each). Germline V gives CDR1 MGHDK, CDR2 SYGVNS. Trimming cost V 3 bases and J 4 bases, with 22 bases left between them. This CDR3 has 18 amino acids. CDR3 protein: CASSDTDSVTEGYNEQFF. CDR3 nucleotide sequence: TGTGCCAGCAGTGATACGGACAGCGTGACGGAGGGGTACAATGAGCAGTTCTTC.

This clonotype came up a few times. The V call is TRBV30, the J call TRBJ2-7; 13 bases fit TRBD2. This CDR3 region has 15 residues. Per the germline V gene, CDR1 is GTSNPN and CDR2 is SVGIG (reference sequence). V trimming: 0 bases; J trimming: 7 bases; junction bases outside the gene matches: 6. CDR3 protein: CAWSVLAGGPGEQYF. Written as DNA, the CDR3 is TGTGCCTGGAGTGTACTAGCGGGAGGGCCAGGGGAGCAGTACTTC. Drawing the rest from reference TRBV30 and TRBJ2-7, the complete variable domain is SQTIHQWPATLVQPVGSPLSLECTVEGTSNPNLYWYRQAAGRGLQLLFYSVGIGQISSEVPQNLSASRPQDRQFILSSKKLLLSDSGFYLCAWSVLAGGPGEQYFGPGTRLTVT.

The chain uses TRBV7-3 and TRBJ2-7; possible D gene TRBD1, 5 bases. The V end lost 8 bases, the J end lost 2 bases, and 13 bases lay between the germline ends. The CDR3 runs 13 residues. From germline, CDR1 is SGHTA and CDR2 FQGTGA. The CDR3 DNA reads TGTGCCAGCTCATCCGACAGTACCTACGAGCAGTACTTC. Translating gives CASSSDSTYEQYF.

The CDR3 here is CATSRVGSQETQYF. The CDR3 nucleotides are TGTGCCACCAGCAGAGTTGGGTCCCAAGAGACCCAGTACTTC. The genes are TRBV15 and TRBJ2-5; no clear D gene. The germline CDR1 and CDR2 sequences are LNHNV and YYDKDF (reference sequence). The CDR3 loop spans 14 amino acids. Trimming left V 1 base short and J 1 base short, with 7 bases between.

This clonotype was recorded at least ten times. The chain joins TRBV5-6 to TRBJ1-2, with D tentatively TRBD1 (5 bases). This CDR3 region has 13 residues. With 3 bases removed from V and 8 bases from J, the gap between germline ends came to 14 bases. The germline V gene encodes CDR1 SGHDT and CDR2 YYEEEE. The CDR3 protein is CASSYYQGIGYTF. CDR3 nucleotides: TGTGCCAGCAGCTACTACCAGGGAATCGGCTACACCTTC.

This clonotype has a count of ten or more. This rearrangement joins TRBV19 to TRBJ2-7, with 8 bases lining up with TRBD2. The germline V gene encodes CDR1 LNHDA and CDR2 SQIVND (reference sequence). V lost 6 bases to trimming and J lost 0 bases; unmatched junction nucleotides: 13. The CDR3 length is 17 residues. For the CDR3, the DNA is TGTGCCAGTAGCCGTGAAGGGCGGGGGGCCAGCTCCTACGAGCAGTACTTC. It codes for CASSREGRGASSYEQYF.

This clonotype showed up many times. V gene TRBV5-1 combines with J gene TRBJ1-6, with D tentatively TRBD1 (5 bases). The CDR3 is made up of 15 amino acids. In germline, CDR1 is SGHRS, CDR2 YFSETQ. V was shortened by 0 bases and J by 7 bases, with 11 bases between the two germline ends. This CDR3 is CASSLGGSGNSPLHF. The CDR3 DNA is TGCGCCAGCAGCTTGGGGGGCTCAGGGAATTCACCCCTCCACTTT.

The rearrangement joins TRBV4-1 to TRBJ2-1; TRBD1 aligns across 8 bases. In germline, CDR1 is MGHRA, CDR2 YSYEKL. V lost 0 bases and J lost 0; bases outside the gene matches: 4. The CDR3 covers 17 residues. Here the CDR3 DNA reads TGCGCCAGCAGCCAAGATGGGCAGGGGGCCTCCTACAATGAGCAGTTCTTC. Protein product: CASSQDGQGASYNEQFF.

The chain uses TRBV27 and TRBJ1-1; a weak D match, TRBD1 (5 bases). CDR1 and CDR2 (germline): MNHEY, SMNVEV (reference sequence). V lost 7 bases, J lost 1 base, and 13 bases lay in between. CDR3 length: 14 residues. CDR3 DNA: TGTGCCAGCAATACACCGACAGCGAACACTGAAGCTTTCTTT. Translation gives CASNTPTANTEAFF.

This chain joins TRBV5-4 and TRBJ1-2; 10 nucleotides line up with TRBD1. The CDR3 extends over 16 amino acids. With V trimmed by 0 bases and J by 7 bases, 9 bases remained unmatched. Germline CDR1 is SGHNT and CDR2 is YYREEE (reference sequence). The CDR3 nucleotides are TGTGCCAGCAGCTTGGCGGGGGGACAGGGGTATCTTGGCTACACCTTC. Its translation: CASSLAGGQGYLGYTF.

This clonotype has ten or more counts. The chain uses TRBV25-1 and TRBJ2-1; 8 positions match TRBD1. V shed 3 bases and J 2 bases; nucleotides not matched to a gene: 9. The germline gives CDR1 MGHDK, CDR2 SYGVNS. This CDR3 is built from 17 residues. The CDR3 sequence: CASSEEDRGFPYNEQFF. CDR3 in DNA: TGTGCCAGCAGTGAGGAAGACAGGGGCTTTCCCTACAATGAGCAGTTCTTC.

The CDR3 reads CAISKESGTDTQYF. The CDR3, as DNA: TGTGCCATCAGCAAGGAGTCAGGGACAGATACGCAGTATTTT. V gene TRBV10-3 combines with J gene TRBJ2-3; D is possibly TRBD1 (5 bases). Trimming removed 6 bases at V and 3 bases at J, with 13 bases between. This CDR3 is built from 14 residues. Per germline, CDR1 ENHRY and CDR2 SYGVKD.

This clonotype was recorded at least ten times. The rearrangement joins TRBV7-8 to TRBJ2-3; the D is unclear. V lost 5 bases to trimming and J lost 1 base, with 7 bases between them. CDR1 is SGHVS and CDR2 is FQNEAQ in the germline V gene. The CDR3 length is 13 residues. The chain's CDR3 is CASSHVGTDTQYF. The CDR3 DNA reads TGTGCCAGCAGCCATGTGGGCACAGATACGCAGTATTTT.

This clonotype has ten or more counts. The rearrangement uses TRBV11-2 and TRBJ2-7; D gene ambiguous. Trimming stripped 7 bases from V and 5 bases from J, with 21 bases between. Germline lookup yields CDR1 SGHAT and CDR2 FQNNGV. The CDR3 is made up of 15 amino acids. CDR3 loop: CASTRVGSPSHEQYF. CDR3 DNA: TGTGCCAGCACAAGGGTGGGCAGCCCTTCCCACGAGCAGTACTTC.

The CDR3 bases are TGTGCCAGCAGCCCCCCCGGGACACGGACCTACGAGCAGTACTTC. This sequence encodes CASSPPGTRTYEQYF. This rearrangement joins TRBV7-9 to TRBJ2-7; possible D gene TRBD1, 6 bases. CDR1 SEHNR and CDR2 FQNEAQ come from the germline V gene (reference sequence). The germline V and J ends were trimmed by 5 bases and 2 bases, with 16 bases remaining between them. The length of the CDR3 is 15 residues.

This clonotype was recorded a few times. The chain employs TRBV6-1 and TRBJ2-1, with unresolved D. CDR3 size: 15 residues. Germline V gene data show CDR1 as MNHNS and CDR2 as SASEGT. The ends were cut back, 1 base at V and 0 bases at J, with 7 bases in the middle. CDR3 loop: CASSEGQVSYNEQFF. CDR3 bases: TGTGCCAGCAGTGAAGGGCAGGTCTCCTACAATGAGCAGTTCTTC.

This clonotype occurred once. The gene calls are TRBV7-3 and TRBJ1-3, with 7 bases matching TRBD1. Per the germline V gene, CDR1 is SGHTA and CDR2 is FQGTGA. There are 14 residues in the CDR3. CDR3 DNA sequence: TGTATCAGCAGCTCTGGGACAGTCGGAAACACCATATATTTT. This codes for CISSSGTVGNTIYF. The variable domain in full, with the rest retrieved from reference TRBV7-3 and TRBJ1-3, is GAGVSQTPSNKVTEKGKYVELRCDPISGHTALYWYRQSLGQGPEFLIYFQGTGAADDSGLPNDRFFAVRPEGSVSTLKIQRTERGDSAVYLCISSSGTVGNTIYFGEGSWLTVV.

This clonotype was seen at least ten times. The chain is built from TRBV19 and TRBJ1-1; D remains ambiguous. V dropped 1 base and J dropped 5 bases, with 5 bases sitting between them. The CDR3 extends over 12 amino acids. Germline loops: CDR1 LNHDA, CDR2 SQIVND (reference sequence). CDR3 bases: TGTGCCAGTAGTATAGCGGGTACTGAAGCTTTCTTT. As protein: CASSIAGTEAFF.

This clonotype has at least ten counts. V is TRBV20-1 and J is TRBJ1-6; D is unresolved. The CDR3 extends over 16 amino acids. Trimming cost V 5 bases and J 0 bases, with 14 bases left between them. The germline gives CDR1 DFQATT, CDR2 SNEGSKA (reference sequence). The CDR3 region is CSAHSSASSYNSPLHF. The CDR3 DNA sequence: TGCAGTGCTCACTCGTCCGCTAGCTCCTATAATTCACCCCTCCACTTT.

The chain carries TRBV2 and TRBJ1-1; 8 nucleotides align to TRBD1. This CDR3 is built from 14 residues. V lost 8 bases and J lost 2; bases outside the gene matches: 7. Germline V lookup: CDR1 SNHLY, CDR2 FYNNEI. CDR3 sequence reads: CASGGTGRNTEAFF. The CDR3 nucleotides read TGTGCCAGCGGGGGGACAGGAAGAAACACTGAAGCTTTCTTT.

This clonotype was picked up a small number of times. The chain combines TRBV9 with TRBJ2-5, with D maybe TRBD1 (5 bases). The CDR3 consists of 16 residues. V was pared by 2 bases and J by 4 bases, with 18 bases between. CDR1 and CDR2 from the germline V gene are SGDLS and YYNGEE. The CDR3 DNA follows: TGTGCCAGCAGCGTTGGGCAAAGGGGTGGCAGAGAGACCCAGTACTTC. This translates into CASSVGQRGGRETQYF.

This clonotype was counted only a few times. This rearrangement joins TRBV5-6 to TRBJ2-3, with D maybe TRBD2 (6 bases). V was clipped by 4 bases and J by 3 bases, with 12 bases between them. Germline values: CDR1 SGHDT, CDR2 YYEEEE. This CDR3 spans 14 amino acids. CDR3 DNA sequence: TGTGCCAGCAGCACCGGGAGTTTAACAGATACGCAGTATTTT. It codes for CASSTGSLTDTQYF. Full variable domain (rest looked up from reference TRBV5-6 and TRBJ2-3): DAGVTQSPTHLIKTRGQQVTLRCSPKSGHDTVSWYQQALGQGPQFIFQYYEEEERQRGNFPDRFSGHQFPNYSSELNVNALLLGDSALYLCASSTGSLTDTQYFGPGTRLTVL.